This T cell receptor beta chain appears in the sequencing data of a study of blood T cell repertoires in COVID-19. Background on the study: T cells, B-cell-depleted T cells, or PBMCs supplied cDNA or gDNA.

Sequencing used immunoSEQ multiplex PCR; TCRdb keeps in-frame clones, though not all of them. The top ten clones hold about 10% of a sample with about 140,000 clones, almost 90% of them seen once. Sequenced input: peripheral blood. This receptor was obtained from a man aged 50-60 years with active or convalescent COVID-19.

CDR3 amino acids: CASSAQGLRAGSSRYEQYF. CDR3 nucleotides: TGTGCCAGCAGTGCCCAAGGTCTCCGCGCGGGGTCGAGTCGGTACGAGCAGTACTTC. This chain links TRBV2 with TRBJ2-7, with D maybe TRBD2 (6 bases). Germline V gives CDR1 SNHLY, CDR2 FYNNEI. V was shortened by 4 bases and J by 4 bases, with 29 bases between the two germline ends. The CDR3 runs 19 residues.